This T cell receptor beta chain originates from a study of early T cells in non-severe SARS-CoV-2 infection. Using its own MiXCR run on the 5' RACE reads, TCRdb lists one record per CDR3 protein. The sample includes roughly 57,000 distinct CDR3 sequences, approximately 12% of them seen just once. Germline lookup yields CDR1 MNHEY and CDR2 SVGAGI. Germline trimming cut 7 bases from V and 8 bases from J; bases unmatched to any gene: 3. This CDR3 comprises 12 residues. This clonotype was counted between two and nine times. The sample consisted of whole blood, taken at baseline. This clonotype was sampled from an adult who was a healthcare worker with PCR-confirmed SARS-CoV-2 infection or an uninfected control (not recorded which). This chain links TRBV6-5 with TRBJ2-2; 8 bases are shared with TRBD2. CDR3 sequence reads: CASTRGRGELFF. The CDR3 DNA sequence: TGTGCCAGCACCCGCGGGAGGGGGGAGCTGTTTTTT.